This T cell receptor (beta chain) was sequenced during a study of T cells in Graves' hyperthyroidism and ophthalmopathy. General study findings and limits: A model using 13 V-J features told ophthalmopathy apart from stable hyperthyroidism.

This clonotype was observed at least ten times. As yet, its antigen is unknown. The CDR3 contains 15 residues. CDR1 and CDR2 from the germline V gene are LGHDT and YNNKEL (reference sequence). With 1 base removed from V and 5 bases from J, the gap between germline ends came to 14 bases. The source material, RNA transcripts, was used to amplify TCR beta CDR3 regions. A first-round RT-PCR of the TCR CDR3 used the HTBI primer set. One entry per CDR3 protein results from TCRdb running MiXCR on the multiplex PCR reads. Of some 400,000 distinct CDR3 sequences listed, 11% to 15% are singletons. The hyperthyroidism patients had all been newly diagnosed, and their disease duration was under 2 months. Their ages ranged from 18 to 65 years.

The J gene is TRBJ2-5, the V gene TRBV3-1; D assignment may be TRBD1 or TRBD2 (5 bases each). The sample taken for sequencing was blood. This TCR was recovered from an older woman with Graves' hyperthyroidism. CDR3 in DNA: TGTGCCAGCAGCCAAGGGGACCCGAAAACGGAGACCCAGTACTTC. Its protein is CASSQGDPKTETQYF.